This T cell receptor (beta chain) was identified in a study of blood T cell repertoires in COVID-19 (dated by TCRdb to about 2020). Concerning the study at large: Samples covering the acute and convalescent phases of COVID-19 were provided by collaborators in the United States, Italy and Spain. The prospective study material was composed of cDNA or gDNA derived from T cells, B-cell-depleted T cells, or PBMCs. Deeply sampled blood TCRbeta repertoires from subjects exposed to, actively infected with, or recovered from COVID-19 were included in the dataset. The repertoires were released in a freely available public database meant as a resource for research on the immune response to SARS-CoV-2. The samples were drawn from two sources: the first 160 participants of the ongoing ImmuneRACE study, and over 950 subjects contributed by 6 global collaborators. A de-identified subject ID, COVID-19 status, age in years and sex were almost always included in the sample metadata. Where available, HLA class I and class II types were taken from metadata supplied by the sample provider and were not determined by assay-based typing. Overall study outcomes, separate from this receptor: Clinical and demographic metadata were provided uncurated, with the amount varying by source and participant.

Each collaborating institution followed its own protocols to collect whole blood in K2EDTA tubes. For TCRbeta analysis, collaborator samples were shipped as frozen whole blood, as isolated PBMCs, or as DNA extracted from either sample type. The immunoSEQ Assay, a bias-controlled multiplex PCR, was used to amplify TCRbeta CDR3 regions from genomic DNA. The authors' analysis ran thus. Within the assay, amplification of reference gene primers was used to estimate how many nucleated cells each sample contained. To quantify the absolute abundance of each unique TCRbeta CDR3 rearrangement, sequence reads were collapsed and filtered. For each sample, productive Simpson clonality was calculated as the square root of Simpson's diversity index across productive rearrangements. Imported from immuneACCESS, the table was reduced by TCRdb to in-frame sequences with V and J called. These copies leave out some clones; in studies compared against another copy, an unresolved V gene accounts for under half, and the cause of the remainder is not known. That table is the source of V, J and clone size, and D and trimming were worked out from the DNA. For this sample there are fewer than 500,000 clones; about nine tenths appear just once. Roughly 1.4% of the sample belongs to the ten largest clones.

Measured from the cysteine to the phenylalanine, the CDR3 is 15 residues long. Only the CDR3 part of the read is kept: 45 bases, read in frame from the first base. The germline V and J ends show losses of 11 bases and 2 bases respectively, and no gene match explains 10 bases of the junction. CDR1 and CDR2, per the germline V gene, are KGHDR and SFDVKD. Comments on this clone: The clone's antigen remains unknown. Within one base of it there is no much larger clone, and no base qualities were kept.

This TCR came from a woman in her thirties with active or convalescent COVID-19. The rearrangement joined TRBV24-1 to TRBJ2-3, with 9 junctional bases fitting TRBD1. Source material: peripheral blood. The nucleotides read TGTGCCAATCCGCCTGACAGGGGGGTCACAGATACGCAGTATTTT. This gives the protein CANPPDRGVTDTQYF.